Below, 19 T cell receptor beta chains from the same sample are listed, as sequenced in a study of long-term antiretroviral therapy in people with HIV. With survey level as its setting, the immunoSEQ assay was v3.0. TCRdb keeps only in-frame clones here, not all; method: immunoSEQ multiplex PCR. The sample records some 43,000 clones, roughly 86% being singletons. The sample here was unsorted PBMCs, taken 0.1 years before starting antiretroviral therapy. These receptors all stem from a woman in her forties or fifties with HIV.

V gene TRBV7-9 combines with J gene TRBJ2-2; D is possibly TRBD1 (6 bases). V lost 1 base and J 4 bases, leaving 13 bases between the germline ends. The CDR3 is made up of 16 amino acids. Germline CDR1 SEHNR, CDR2 FQNEAQ (reference sequence). The CDR3 nucleotides read TGTGCCAGCAGCTTAGTACCTGGGGGCGGCACCGGGGAGCTGTTTTTT. Translated: CASSLVPGGGTGELFF.

The chain links TRBV19 to TRBJ1-2; possibly TRBD1 for D (6 bases). Germline V gives CDR1 LNHDA, CDR2 SQIVND (reference sequence). This CDR3 has 13 amino acids. The germline V and J ends were trimmed by 5 bases and 4 bases, with 11 bases remaining between them. The CDR3: CASSLGQIYGYTF. For the CDR3, the DNA is TGTGCCAGTAGTCTTGGACAGATCTATGGCTACACCTTC.

This clone has only a few counts. The rearrangement uses TRBV7-6 and TRBJ1-6; D is ambiguous. The germline V and J ends were trimmed by 2 bases and 9 bases, with 14 bases remaining between them. The length of the CDR3 is 15 residues. Germline V CDR1 and CDR2: SGHVS, FNYEAQ. CDR3 nucleotides: TGTGCCAGCAGCTTATCACCACGGGAGGGTTCACCCCTCCACTTT. Its translation: CASSLSPREGSPLHF.

The chain joins TRBV6-6 to TRBJ1-3; TRBD1 agrees at 9 bases. This CDR3 contains 15 residues. The V gene's germline CDR1 is MNHNY and CDR2 SVGAGI (reference sequence). V shed 6 bases and J 7 bases; nucleotides not matched to a gene: 10. CDR3 residues: CASRPQGALRNTIYF. In DNA, the CDR3 is TGTGCCAGCAGACCACAGGGGGCCCTCCGGAACACCATATATTTT.

The V gene is TRBV7-9, the J gene TRBJ2-2; perhaps TRBD1 as D (7 bases). This CDR3 has 14 residues. V was trimmed by 5 bases and J by 4 bases, leaving 11 bases between them. Per the germline V gene, CDR1 is SEHNR and CDR2 is FQNEAQ (reference sequence). The CDR3 region is CASSAGQSTGELFF. The CDR3 DNA sequence: TGTGCCAGCAGCGCGGGACAGTCCACCGGGGAGCTGTTTTTT.

A single count supports this clone. This chain joins TRBV2 and TRBJ2-7, with a tentative D call TRBD2 (5 bases). Trimming took off 10 bases at V and 1 base at J, with 17 bases between the two ends. CDR1 is SNHLY, CDR2 FYNNEI, per germline. This CDR3 is 14 amino acids long. The CDR3 loop reads CAILRGTVSYEQYF. DNA of the CDR3: TGTGCCATCCTTCGGGGTACGGTATCCTACGAGCAGTACTTC.

The chain uses TRBV4-1 and TRBJ2-3, with 11 bases matching TRBD2. There are 18 residues in the CDR3. Germline V gene sequence: CDR1 MGHRA, CDR2 YSYEKL. V lost 0 bases, J lost 3 bases, and 8 bases stayed unmatched. CDR3 residues: CASSQDSSGGAMTDTQYF. CDR3 nucleotides: TGCGCCAGCAGCCAAGACAGTAGCGGGGGGGCCATGACAGATACGCAGTATTTT.

This chain uses TRBV30 with TRBJ2-5; D may be TRBD2 (7 bases). This CDR3 comprises 15 residues. Trimming removed 0 bases from V and 4 bases from J, with 15 bases in between. Germline CDR1 is GTSNPN and CDR2 is SVGIG (reference sequence). The CDR3 DNA sequence: TGTGCCTGGAGTGTTTTGGGGGGGCTTTTAGAGACCCAGTACTTC. It encodes CAWSVLGGLLETQYF.

V usage is TRBV27 and J usage is TRBJ2-7; D is unclear. The length of the CDR3 is 13 residues. The ends were cut back, 5 bases at V and 9 bases at J, with 17 bases in the middle. The V gene's germline CDR1 is MNHEY and CDR2 SMNVEV (reference sequence). CDR3 coding DNA: TGTGCCAGCAGTCAGAATGGGGAACGCGGGCAGTACTTC. As protein: CASSQNGERGQYF.

The chain links TRBV19 to TRBJ1-2; 7 bases map to TRBD1. Germline values: CDR1 LNHDA, CDR2 SQIVND (reference sequence). Trimming at V came to 0 bases and at J to 3 bases, leaving 10 bases not matched to a gene. CDR3 size: 17 residues. CDR3: CASSIDMSQGDHYGYTF. CDR3 nucleotide sequence: TGTGCCAGTAGTATAGATATGAGCCAGGGGGATCACTATGGCTACACCTTC. The complete variable domain, with remaining parts taken from reference TRBV19 and TRBJ1-2, reads DGGITQSPKYLFRKEGQNVTLSCEQNLNHDAMYWYRQDPGQGLRLIYYSQIVNDFQKGDIAEGYSVSREKKESFPLTVTSAQKNPTAFYLCASSIDMSQGDHYGYTFGSGTRLTVV.

This sequence joins TRBV30 and TRBJ1-1, with 8 bases lining up with TRBD1. Germline V gene sequence: CDR1 GTSNPN, CDR2 SVGIG (reference sequence). The junction had 6 bases not matched to a gene; V was cut back by 2 bases and J by 4 bases. The CDR3 is made up of 14 amino acids. The CDR3 DNA is TGTGCCTGGAGTTTTGACAGGGGTGCCACTGAAGCTTTCTTT. Translating it yields CAWSFDRGATEAFF.

This chain links TRBV19 with TRBJ1-6; D uncertain. V gave up 1 base and J gave up 9 bases, with 7 bases separating them. The germline gives CDR1 LNHDA, CDR2 SQIVND (reference sequence). CDR3 length equals 13 residues. This CDR3 is CASSIGKGSPLHF. The DNA for the CDR3 is TGTGCCAGTAGTATAGGAAAGGGTTCACCCCTCCACTTT.

The V call is TRBV19, the J call TRBJ1-5; D is unclear. CDR3 length: 14 residues. The germline CDR1 and CDR2 sequences are LNHDA and SQIVND (reference sequence). With 5 bases removed from V and 3 bases from J, the gap between germline ends came to 11 bases. DNA for the CDR3: TGTGCCAGTAGTGACAAGGCGTCCAATCAGCCCCAGCATTTT. This sequence encodes CASSDKASNQPQHF.

This chain joins TRBV30 and TRBJ1-2; no definite D call. The CDR3 spans 15 residues. Trimming cost V 0 bases and J 2 bases, with 13 bases left between them. Germline values: CDR1 GTSNPN, CDR2 SVGIG (reference sequence). CDR3 protein: CAWSVKGALNYGYTF. DNA for the CDR3: TGTGCCTGGAGTGTTAAGGGCGCTCTGAACTATGGCTACACCTTC.

DNA for the CDR3: TGTGCCAGCAGCTTGGGGGACAGGTATAGGTCAGATACGCAGTATTTT. Its protein product is CASSLGDRYRSDTQYF. V gene TRBV5-6 combines with J gene TRBJ2-3, with 8 bases identical to TRBD1. Germline CDR1 and CDR2: SGHDT and YYEEEE. J was trimmed by 4 bases and V by 0 bases; bases with no gene match: 7. The length of the CDR3 is 16 residues.

This chain links TRBV11-3 with TRBJ2-2, with D unresolved. V dropped 0 bases and J dropped 0 bases, with 14 bases sitting between them. The CDR3 covers 18 residues. Germline loops: CDR1 SGHNT, CDR2 YENEEA. The CDR3 coding sequence is TGTGCCAGCAGCTTAGATTTTGTATGGCAGTCGAACACCGGGGAGCTGTTTTTT. Amino acid sequence: CASSLDFVWQSNTGELFF.

The chain uses TRBV30 and TRBJ1-1; no firm D call. The CDR3 is made up of 12 amino acids. Germline loops: CDR1 GTSNPN, CDR2 SVGIG (reference sequence). Trimming left V 0 bases short and J 6 bases short, with 8 bases between. The CDR3 DNA reads TGTGCCTGGAGTGTGTGGCAGGCTGAAGCTTTCTTT. Protein product: CAWSVWQAEAFF.

V usage is TRBV7-6 and J usage is TRBJ1-4; 10 nucleotides line up with TRBD1. The CDR3 is 14 amino acids. The germline gives CDR1 SGHVS, CDR2 FNYEAQ. After removal of 4 bases from V and 7 bases from J, the junction contained 3 bases not matched to a gene. As DNA, the CDR3 is TGTGCCAGCAGCTCGACAGGGGGCTCTGAAAAACTGTTTTTT. It codes for CASSSTGGSEKLFF.

V and J are TRBV14 and TRBJ2-7; D may be TRBD1 (7 bases). Trimming shortened V by 0 bases and J by 2 bases, and 14 bases separated the two germline ends. This CDR3 spans 16 amino acids. CDR1 is SGHDN and CDR2 is FVKESK in the germline V gene. CDR3 sequence: CASSQEEGQTTYEQYF. CDR3 DNA sequence: TGTGCCAGCAGCCAAGAGGAGGGACAGACCACCTACGAGCAGTACTTC.